Each of the 15 T cell receptor beta chains below was sequenced from the same sample in a study of spatial heterogeneity in lung cancer. Study-level points and caveats: Tumor mutation counts were tracked by expanded intratumoral alpha and beta TCR counts.

Specified time point: sample taken at primary tumor resection. TCRdb passed the 5' RACE reads through MiXCR, listing each CDR3 protein once. The table has roughly 7,700 distinct CDR3 sequences, approximately 12% seen once; the top ten hold roughly 9.6%. For these TCRs, the target antigens are not known. Sample: lung tumor tissue, taken at surgery. Receptor source: a male donor with early-stage non-small cell lung cancer.

This clonotype has at least ten counts. This beta chain lies outside the target of a library built for alpha chains; its clone size means little. The chain is built from TRBV5-1 and TRBJ2-5; D gene ambiguous. V was clipped by 0 bases and J by 2 bases, with 11 bases between them. Germline V lookup: CDR1 SGHRS, CDR2 YFSETQ. CDR3 length equals 15 residues. In DNA form, the CDR3 reads TGCGCCAGCAGCTTGGCCGGTACCATTCAAGAGACCCAGTACTTC. It encodes CASSLAGTIQETQYF. Full variable domain (rest looked up from reference TRBV5-1 and TRBJ2-5): KAGVTQTPRYLIKTRGQQVTLSCSPISGHRSVSWYQQTPGQGLQFLFEYFSETQRNKGNFPGRFSGRQFSNSRSEMNVSTLELGDSALYLCASSLAGTIQETQYFGPGTRLLVL.

Many counts were recorded for this clonotype. As an off-target read in a library built for alpha chains, this beta chain has a frequency of little significance. The rearrangement uses TRBV20-1 and TRBJ1-1; the match to TRBD1 covers 8 bases. The CDR3 has 14 residues. V shed 2 bases, J shed 3 bases, and the junction held 5 bases outside the gene matches. Germline lookup yields CDR1 DFQATT and CDR2 SNEGSKA (reference sequence). CDR3 sequence (DNA): TGCAGTGCTAGAAAGACAGGGGTGGACACTGAAGCTTTCTTT. Translated: CSARKTGVDTEAFF.

This clonotype rates as medium-sized (0.01 to 0.1%). In a library made to pick up alpha chains, this beta chain is a stray read with a size that means little. The chain joins TRBV10-1 to TRBJ2-4; tentatively, D is TRBD2 (6 bases). Germline V gives CDR1 WNHNN, CDR2 SYGVQD (reference sequence). This CDR3 has 15 amino acids. Between the trimmed V and J ends, which lost 7 bases and 0 bases, there was a span of 13 bases. In nucleotides, the CDR3 is TGCGCCAGCAAAGGAGGGCGGAGAGCCAAAAACATTCAGTACTTC. Protein sequence: CASKGGRRAKNIQYF.

This clonotype is judged medium-sized. With the library built for alpha chains, this beta chain is off target and its frequency is not meaningful. The chain is built from TRBV6-5 and TRBJ1-5; D might be TRBD1 (5 bases). The CDR3 runs to 13 residues. The germline V and J ends were trimmed by 6 bases and 7 bases, with 13 bases remaining between them. Germline loops: CDR1 MNHEY, CDR2 SVGAGI. CDR3 amino acids: CASRVRDGQPQHF. CDR3 coding DNA: TGTGCCAGCAGGGTCAGGGATGGACAGCCCCAGCATTTT.

There are many counts of this clonotype. Since it is a stray read in a library aimed at alpha chains, this beta chain has a size that is not meaningful. The chain carries TRBV7-9 and TRBJ2-5; 9 nucleotides align to TRBD1. The germline gives CDR1 SEHNR, CDR2 FQNEAQ (reference sequence). The CDR3 is 15 residues long. Trimming at V came to 5 bases and at J to 1 base, leaving 5 bases not matched to a gene. The CDR3 coding sequence is TGTGCCAGCAGCGCGGGGACAGGGTTCCAAGAGACCCAGTACTTC. Its protein product is CASSAGTGFQETQYF.

This clonotype is classed as medium-sized. This beta chain is off target for a library built for alpha chains, so its abundance means little. The V call is TRBV29-1, the J call TRBJ1-2; weak D call: TRBD1 (5 bases). This CDR3 contains 12 residues. V gave up 3 bases and J gave up 4 bases, with 9 bases separating them. CDR1 is SQVTM, CDR2 ANQGSEA, per germline. The chain's CDR3 is CSVDRVSYGYTF. The CDR3 region has the DNA TGCAGCGTTGACAGGGTGAGCTATGGCTACACCTTC.

Turning to this clonotype: In a library made to pick up alpha chains, this beta chain is a stray read with a size that means little. The V gene is TRBV5-4, the J gene TRBJ2-2; D possibly corresponds to TRBD1 (6 bases). The CDR3 loop spans 16 amino acids. The germline CDR1 and CDR2 sequences are SGHNT and YYREEE (reference sequence). The V end was cut by 4 bases, the J end by 0 bases, with 13 bases between. CDR3 region: CASSAGDKTNTGELFF. The CDR3 DNA reads TGTGCCAGCAGCGCAGGGGACAAAACGAACACCGGGGAGCTGTTTTTT.

This clonotype was observed many times. This beta chain lies outside the target of a library built for alpha chains; its clone size means little. The CDR3 DNA reads TGTGCCATCAGTGAGTTGGACAGCTACTATGGCTACACCTTC. Translated, it gives CAISELDSYYGYTF. The chain links TRBV10-3 to TRBJ1-2; D may be TRBD1 (6 bases). Germline CDR1 ENHRY, CDR2 SYGVKD. V lost 1 base to trimming and J lost 3 bases, with 9 bases between them. This CDR3 has 14 residues.

This clonotype was counted between two and nine times. With the library built for alpha chains, this beta chain is off target and its frequency is not meaningful. The chain's CDR3 is CASLPGQSGANVLTF. The CDR3 region has the DNA TGTGCCAGTTTACCCGGGCAGTCTGGGGCCAACGTCCTGACTTTC. This chain links TRBV6-2 or TRBV6-3 with TRBJ2-6; no definite D call. The CDR3 loop spans 15 amino acids. Trimming took 9 bases from V and 1 from J, leaving 13 bases between them. Germline V gene sequence: CDR1 MNHEY, CDR2 SVGEGT.

Many counts were recorded for this clonotype. This beta chain is a stray sequence in a library constructed for alpha chains; its clone size is not meaningful. V is TRBV15 and J is TRBJ2-7, with D unresolved. Germline V gives CDR1 LNHNV, CDR2 YYDKDF (reference sequence). V was pared by 4 bases and J by 3 bases, with 10 bases between. The CDR3 spans 13 residues. The CDR3 loop is CATSTLDFYEQYF. As DNA, the CDR3 is TGTGCCACCAGCACCCTAGATTTCTACGAGCAGTACTTC.

The sample holds many counts of this clonotype. This beta chain appears as a stray read in a library generated for alpha chains; its size is not informative. The V gene is TRBV6-5, the J gene TRBJ2-1; 14 nucleotides line up with TRBD2. The junction had 4 bases not matched to a gene; V was cut back by 6 bases and J by 6 bases. The CDR3 is 15 amino acids. CDR1 is MNHEY and CDR2 is SVGAGI in the germline V gene. DNA for the CDR3: TGTGCCAGCAGCTCGGGACTAGCGGGAGTCAATGAGCAGTTCTTC. As protein: CASSSGLAGVNEQFF.

This clonotype was counted ten times or more. This beta chain is off target for a library built for alpha chains, so its abundance means little. As DNA, the CDR3 is TGTGCCAGCAGTGAAGGGGGTAGGACTTCTGCGAGAGGCTACACCTTC. Residues: CASSEGGRTSARGYTF. V is TRBV2 and J is TRBJ1-2; D unresolved. The germline V gene encodes CDR1 SNHLY and CDR2 FYNNEI. Trimming cost V 1 base and J 8 bases, with 20 bases left between them. This CDR3 has 16 amino acids.

By proportion, this clonotype is medium-sized. This beta chain is off target for a library built for alpha chains, so its abundance means little. The rearrangement joins TRBV29-1 to TRBJ2-2, with no clear D. CDR1 and CDR2 (germline): SQVTM, ANQGSEA. With 7 bases removed from V and 2 bases from J, the gap between germline ends came to 5 bases. CDR3 length: 11 amino acids. The CDR3 region has the DNA TGCAGCGGCCTAAACACCGGGGAGCTGTTTTTT. Its protein is CSGLNTGELFF.

This clonotype has ten or more counts. This beta chain is off target for a library built for alpha chains, so its abundance means little. The chain joins TRBV6-2 or TRBV6-3 to TRBJ2-5; 8 bases align to TRBD2. The germline V gene has CDR1 MNHEY and CDR2 SVGEGT. The CDR3 has 17 residues. Trimming took 6 bases from V and 0 from J; bases not matched to a gene: 12. The CDR3 region is CASRRRGGLRYQETQYF. The CDR3 bases are TGTGCCAGCAGACGACGGGGGGGACTCCGGTACCAAGAGACCCAGTACTTC.

This clonotype was found many times. Because the library targeted alpha chains, this beta chain is an off-target read whose size means little. The V call is TRBV5-8, the J call TRBJ2-5; D is uncertain. This CDR3 contains 14 residues. Trimming removed 2 bases from V and 2 bases from J, with 10 bases in between. Germline CDR1 SGHTS, CDR2 YDEGEE. For the CDR3, the DNA is TGTGCCAGCAGCTTCATGGCCGGTCAAGAGACCCAGTACTTC. Amino acids: CASSFMAGQETQYF.